Only a few counts were recorded for the clone carrying this T cell receptor (beta chain). The sample belongs to a study of T cells in Graves' hyperthyroidism and ophthalmopathy. Over 18 months, lack of ophthalmopathy progression marked Graves' hyperthyroidism as stable. Uncontrolled infection, other autoimmune disease, pregnancy or lactation excluded patients. Amplified TCR beta CDR3 regions came from RNA transcripts. The study used the HTBI primer set for a first-round RT-PCR of the TCR CDR3. TCRdb re-called the multiplex PCR reads with MiXCR, one entry per CDR3 protein. The sample holds about 590,000 distinct CDR3 sequences, 15% to 19% seen once. Germline CDR1 and CDR2: MRHNA and SNTAGT. Between the trimmed V and J ends, which lost 0 bases and 3 bases, there was a span of 15 bases. The CDR3 contains 16 residues.

This TCR was recovered from a woman aged 25 to 45 with Graves' hyperthyroidism. Sequencing was done on a sample of blood. This rearrangement joins TRBV6-4 to TRBJ2-7; D might be TRBD2 (5 bases). The CDR3 protein is CASSDSVASRNYEQYF. CDR3 nucleotide sequence: TGTGCCAGCAGTGACTCGGTGGCTAGCAGAAACTACGAGCAGTACTTC.